These 23 T cell receptor beta chains originate from one sample sequenced in a study of blood T cells in healthy people across ages. A sample-barcoded 5' primer and a J-beta primer mix were used in a second PCR of roughly 6 to 11 cycles. MiXCR, run by TCRdb on the 5' RACE reads, gives a single entry per CDR3 protein. This table holds about 970,000 distinct CDR3 sequences, 51% found once. Sequenced sample: blood. The receptor source for this set is a woman between 55 and 75 years old in good health.

This clonotype has more than one count but fewer than ten. The V and J genes are TRBV24-1 and TRBJ2-4; possibly TRBD1 for D (5 bases). V was shortened by 5 bases and J by 4 bases, with 11 bases between the two germline ends. The CDR3 contains 14 residues. The germline gives CDR1 KGHDR, CDR2 SFDVKD. CDR3 residues: CATSGDRSKNIQYF. For the CDR3, the DNA is TGTGCCACCAGTGGCGACAGAAGTAAAAACATTCAGTACTTC.

In this sample, this clonotype turned up a few times. This chain joins TRBV28 and TRBJ1-4, with D perhaps TRBD1 (5 bases). Germline V gives CDR1 MDHEN, CDR2 SYDVKM. The V end lost 2 bases, the J end lost 10 bases, and 11 bases lay between the germline ends. This CDR3 region has 13 residues. CDR3 region: CASSLEGAIKLFF. DNA for the CDR3: TGTGCCAGCAGTTTAGAAGGGGCTATAAAACTGTTTTTT.

The chain combines TRBV2 with TRBJ2-7, with TRBD1 identical over 9 bases. Germline assignment: CDR1 SNHLY and CDR2 FYNNEI. J gave up 3 bases and V 7 bases, and 25 bases lay outside the gene matches. The CDR3 totals 20 residues. The CDR3 sequence: CASISTPPGGTGLKRYEQYF. The CDR3 coding sequence is TGTGCCAGCATTTCAACCCCTCCTGGGGGGACAGGGCTCAAGCGCTACGAGCAGTACTTC.

The chain employs TRBV28 and TRBJ2-2; no firm D call. V shed 5 bases and J shed 5 bases, with 6 bases lying between them. Germline CDR1 is MDHEN and CDR2 is SYDVKM. The CDR3 is made up of 12 amino acids. The CDR3 protein is CASSALTGELFF. The CDR3 DNA sequence: TGTGCCAGCAGTGCGCTGACCGGGGAGCTGTTTTTT.

The chain joins TRBV20-1 to TRBJ2-1; tentatively, D is TRBD2 (5 bases). Between the trimmed V and J ends, which lost 3 bases and 2 bases, there was a span of 17 bases. CDR3 length: 16 residues. Germline CDR1 DFQATT, CDR2 SNEGSKA (reference sequence). DNA of the CDR3: TGCAGTGCTAGCGGACGAGTGGGAGTAACCTACAATGAGCAGTTCTTC. Translating gives CSASGRVGVTYNEQFF.

This clonotype has just a few counts. The rearrangement uses TRBV4-2 and TRBJ2-7, with TRBD1 as a possible D gene (6 bases). V gave up 0 bases and J gave up 3 bases, with 21 bases separating them. The germline CDR1 and CDR2 sequences are LGHNA and YNFKEQ. The CDR3 covers 18 residues. This CDR3 is CASSQDVSWDTQDYEQYF. Written as DNA, the CDR3 is TGTGCCAGCAGCCAAGATGTCTCGTGGGACACCCAAGACTACGAGCAGTACTTC.

This clonotype was counted between two and nine times. This chain links TRBV29-1 with TRBJ2-5; D perhaps matches TRBD1 (5 bases). Germline values: CDR1 SQVTM, CDR2 ANQGSEA. The CDR3 spans 13 residues. V lost 3 bases and J lost 2, with 10 bases in between. CDR3 DNA: TGCAGCGTTGAGGCCAGGGATCAAGAGACCCAGTACTTC. It yields the protein CSVEARDQETQYF.

The chain joins TRBV10-3 to TRBJ2-1, with 7 bases identical to TRBD1. The J segment lost 1 base and the V segment lost 6 bases, leaving 12 bases of the junction unmatched. CDR1 ENHRY and CDR2 SYGVKD come from the germline V gene. This CDR3 is built from 17 residues. CDR3: CAIRPYRGWGSYNEQFF. CDR3 in DNA: TGTGCCATCAGGCCCTACAGGGGCTGGGGGTCCTACAATGAGCAGTTCTTC.

Notes on this clonotype: An end of the junction does not agree with germline; a read error may underlie this. The V gene is TRBV27, the J gene TRBJ2-3; D uncertain. Germline lookup yields CDR1 MNHEY and CDR2 SMNVEV (reference sequence). The CDR3 has 13 residues. The CDR3 DNA follows: TGTACCAGCAGCCTAGGTGGCACAGATACGCAGTATTTT. Protein sequence: CTSSLGGTDTQYF.

The genes are TRBV18 and TRBJ1-6, with 8 bases identical to TRBD1. Trimming removed 4 bases from V and 7 bases from J; junction bases left unmatched: 3. Germline V gives CDR1 KGHSH, CDR2 LQKENI. The CDR3 has 14 residues. In nucleotides, the CDR3 is TGTGCCAGCTCACGGGACAGGCGGAATTCACCCCTCCACTTT. As protein: CASSRDRRNSPLHF.

This clonotype came up a few times. The genes are TRBV12-3 or TRBV12-4 and TRBJ1-2; tentative D call: TRBD1 (5 bases). V was clipped by 3 bases and J by 7 bases, with 12 bases between them. The CDR3 loop spans 13 amino acids. DNA of the CDR3: TGTGCCAGCAGTTTTACAGGACGACGTGGCTACACCTTC. It is translated as CASSFTGRRGYTF.

The chain uses TRBV12-3 or TRBV12-4 and TRBJ2-3, with D possibly being TRBD2 (5 bases). V was cut by 6 bases and J by 0 bases, with 7 bases left in between. The length of the CDR3 is 13 residues. The CDR3 bases are TGTGCCAGCAGAGAGCGGAGCACAGATACGCAGTATTTT. Amino acid sequence: CASRERSTDTQYF.

Turning to this clonotype: Germline and junction disagree at one end, which may indicate a read error. V is TRBV13 and J is TRBJ2-5; a weak D match, TRBD1 (6 bases). The germline gives CDR1 PRHDT, CDR2 FYEKMQ (reference sequence). The CDR3 is 17 residues long. The CDR3 region is CASSVGGTLLVQETQYF. The CDR3, as DNA: TGTGCCAGCAGCGTAGGTGGGACACTCCTCGTACAAGAGACCCAGTACTTC.

The chain links TRBV28 to TRBJ2-1; D ambiguous. Germline V CDR1 and CDR2: MDHEN, SYDVKM. The V and J ends lost 7 bases and 0 bases respectively, with 10 bases between them. CDR3 size: 14 residues. CDR3 nucleotides: TGTGCCAGCAAAGTCAGTAGCTCCTACAATGAGCAGTTCTTC. This encodes CASKVSSSYNEQFF.

The chain combines TRBV6-1 with TRBJ2-6; D is unclear. The CDR3 length is 17 residues. V lost 5 bases and J lost 0, with 14 bases in between. Germline V lookup: CDR1 MNHNS, CDR2 SASEGT. CDR3 loop: CASSPSFYTSGANVLTF. CDR3 DNA sequence: TGTGCCAGCAGTCCCAGTTTTTATACCTCTGGGGCCAACGTCCTGACTTTC.

The chain joins TRBV6-4 to TRBJ2-1, with TRBD2 matching 8 bases. The end of the DNA is better explained by TRBJ2-7, so the J call may be wrong. Germline assignment: CDR1 MRHNA and CDR2 SNTAGT. The length of the CDR3 is 16 residues. The CDR3 DNA is TGTGCCAGCAGTGACTCACCTAGCGGGCCCTACAATGAGCAGTACTTC. Translated, it gives CASSDSPSGPYNEQYF.

This chain joins TRBV7-2 and TRBJ2-3, with TRBD2 identical over 9 bases. Germline CDR1 reads SGHTA; CDR2 reads FQGNSA. Trimming cost V 2 bases and J 1 base; bases outside gene matches: 4. This CDR3 contains 16 residues. The CDR3 reads CASSLRRTSGTDTQYF. CDR3 in DNA: TGTGCCAGCAGCTTAAGGCGGACTAGCGGCACAGATACGCAGTATTTT.

J is TRBJ1-2 and V is TRBV15; 7 nucleotides match TRBD1. The CDR3 sequence is 15 residues long. From germline, CDR1 is LNHNV and CDR2 YYDKDF (reference sequence). The trim removed 0 bases at V and 7 bases at J, leaving 8 bases unmatched. The CDR3 coding sequence is TGTGCCACCAGCAGAGATAAGGGGGCGAAGGGTGGCTACACCTTC. This sequence encodes CATSRDKGAKGGYTF.

The chain employs TRBV5-1 and TRBJ2-3; 7 nucleotides agree with TRBD2. The J segment lost 3 bases and the V segment lost 5 bases, leaving 15 bases of the junction unmatched. The CDR3 has 17 amino acids. The germline V gene encodes CDR1 SGHRS and CDR2 YFSETQ. CDR3 DNA: TGCGCCAGCAGTACCGGGACTACTCCTCGAGGGACAGATACGCAGTATTTT. It specifies CASSTGTTPRGTDTQYF.

The V call is TRBV29-1, the J call TRBJ2-1; D not certain. V was trimmed by 1 base and J by 0 bases, leaving 10 bases between them. The germline CDR1 and CDR2 sequences are SQVTM and ANQGSEA. This CDR3 is built from 15 residues. The CDR3 reads CSVEGLLSSYNEQFF. The CDR3 bases are TGCAGCGTTGAAGGACTGCTGAGCTCCTACAATGAGCAGTTCTTC.

V is TRBV25-1 and J is TRBJ2-5; TRBD1 is a possible D gene (5 bases). The CDR3 has 16 residues. Germline loops: CDR1 MGHDK, CDR2 SYGVNS. Trimming left V 1 base short and J 1 base short, with 13 bases between. CDR3 coding DNA: TGTGCCAGCAGTGAATGGAAAGGGGCGACCCAAGAGACCCAGTACTTC. It encodes CASSEWKGATQETQYF.

The rearrangement links TRBV6-2 or TRBV6-3 to TRBJ2-7; D possibly matches TRBD1 or TRBD2 (5 bases each). The J call may be incorrect, as the DNA end agrees better with TRBJ2-5. This CDR3 has 15 residues. Germline CDR1 reads MNHEY; CDR2 reads SVGEGT. The CDR3 DNA reads as TGTGCCAGCAGCTTCTTTCCGGGACGAGGGGAGACCCAGTACTTC. Its translation is CASSFFPGRGETQYF.

This chain connects TRBV2 to TRBJ2-5; 11 bases are shared with TRBD1. This CDR3 contains 14 residues. The junction had 9 bases not matched to a gene; V was cut back by 8 bases and J by 7 bases. Germline V CDR1 and CDR2: SNHLY, FYNNEI. CDR3 protein: CASGGQGEFGTQYF. In nucleotides, the CDR3 is TGTGCCAGCGGGGGACAGGGGGAGTTCGGGACCCAGTACTTC.